These 28 T cell receptor beta chains originate from one sample sequenced in a study of spatial heterogeneity in lung cancer. One entry per CDR3 protein, called by TCRdb with MiXCR from the 5' RACE reads. The sample yields more than 15,000 distinct CDR3 sequences, over 20% seen once. Sample time point: sample taken at primary tumor resection. In each case, whole RNA from tumor, nontumor lung or frozen PBMC was sequenced unsorted. This specimen was PBMCs, taken at surgery. These TCRs come from a female donor with early-stage non-small cell lung cancer.

This clonotype has ten or more counts. CDR3 amino acids: CSASRGASNQPQHF. CDR3 DNA sequence: TGCAGTGCGTCCAGGGGTGCAAGCAATCAGCCCCAGCATTTT. The genes are TRBV20-1 and TRBJ1-5; maybe TRBD1 (6 bases). Germline V lookup: CDR1 DFQATT, CDR2 SNEGSKA (reference sequence). The CDR3 is 14 residues long. V was clipped by 6 bases and J by 1 base, with 13 bases between them.

This clonotype was counted at least ten times. The chain uses TRBV4-2 and TRBJ1-6; D may be TRBD1 (6 bases). This CDR3 is 14 amino acids long. CDR1 is LGHNA and CDR2 is YNFKEQ in the germline V gene. The V gene lost 4 bases and the J gene lost 7 bases, with 11 bases spanning the gap. CDR3 loop: CASSLTGSNSPLHF. The CDR3 region has the DNA TGTGCCAGCAGCCTCACAGGGAGCAATTCACCCCTCCACTTT.

This clonotype was counted many times. The chain carries TRBV4-2 and TRBJ2-7; possibly TRBD2 for D (6 bases). Germline V gene sequence: CDR1 LGHNA, CDR2 YNFKEQ. The CDR3 is 17 residues long. Trimming cost V 0 bases and J 2 bases, with 17 bases left between them. CDR3 coding DNA: TGTGCCAGCAGCCAAGATTTTGAGCGGGCGCCCCCCTACGAGCAGTACTTC. Amino acids: CASSQDFERAPPYEQYF.

This clonotype was recorded at least ten times. The DNA for the CDR3 is TGTGCCAGCAGCGATGGGGACAGCAATGAGCAGTTCTTC. Amino acid sequence: CASSDGDSNEQFF. The V gene is TRBV11-3, the J gene TRBJ2-1, with 7 positions matching TRBD1. This CDR3 is built from 13 residues. Trimming took 5 bases from V and 6 from J; bases not matched to a gene: 4. Germline-derived CDR1 and CDR2 are SGHNT and YENEEA. Complete variable domain (other parts from reference TRBV11-3 and TRBJ2-1): EAGVVQSPRYKIIEKKQPVAFWCNPISGHNTLYWYLQNLGQGPELLIRYENEEAVDDSQLPKDRFSAERLKGVDSTLKIQPAELGDSAVYLCASSDGDSNEQFFGPGTRLTVL.

The CDR3 bases are TGTGCCAGTGGAGAGGGCTACGAGCAGTACGTC. It specifies CASGEGYEQYV. The chain links TRBV10-3 to TRBJ2-7, with D tentatively TRBD2 (5 bases). V was shortened by 10 bases and J by 3 bases, with 10 bases between the two germline ends. The germline V gene has CDR1 ENHRY and CDR2 SYGVKD. The CDR3 is made up of 11 amino acids.

The chain has TRBV20-1 and TRBJ2-3; D is perhaps TRBD1 (6 bases). The germline V gene has CDR1 DFQATT and CDR2 SNEGSKA (reference sequence). V lost 0 bases and J lost 8, with 15 bases in between. This CDR3 contains 14 residues. CDR3 in amino acids: CSARDREGGLTQYF. The CDR3, as DNA: TGCAGTGCTAGAGATCGAGAAGGGGGTCTTACGCAGTATTTT.

This clonotype was observed many times. This sequence joins TRBV6-6 and TRBJ2-7; D is perhaps TRBD1 or TRBD2 (5 bases each). V was pared by 8 bases and J by 2 bases, with 16 bases between. Germline V lookup: CDR1 MNHNY, CDR2 SVGAGI (reference sequence). CDR3 length: 14 residues. This chain's CDR3 is CASGSGRSTYEQYF. Written as DNA, the CDR3 is TGTGCCAGCGGCTCGGGACGGTCCACCTACGAGCAGTACTTC.

Ten or more counts support this clonotype. In DNA, the CDR3 is TGTGCCACCAGTGGTAAGCGGGAGGAGGATACGCAGTATTTT. As protein: CATSGKREEDTQYF. This chain uses TRBV24-1 with TRBJ2-3; 9 bases are a match to TRBD2. The CDR3 length is 14 residues. The V gene's germline CDR1 is KGHDR and CDR2 SFDVKD. V trimming: 5 bases; J trimming: 6 bases; junction bases outside the gene matches: 5.

J is TRBJ2-1 and V is TRBV7-2, with D possibly matching TRBD2 (6 bases). Germline lookup yields CDR1 SGHTA and CDR2 FQGNSA. CDR3 length: 15 amino acids. Trimming pared 5 bases from V and 8 bases from J, leaving 19 bases between. CDR3 coding DNA: TGTGCCAGCAGCCCTAGCGTGGGAACGGGCCATGAGCAGTTCTTC. This gives the protein CASSPSVGTGHEQFF.

This clonotype was seen repeatedly, ten times or more. The V gene is TRBV19, the J gene TRBJ1-5; no reliable D call. V dropped 4 bases and J dropped 6 bases, with 10 bases sitting between them. The germline V gene has CDR1 LNHDA and CDR2 SQIVND (reference sequence). CDR3 length equals 13 residues. In DNA, the CDR3 is TGTGCCAGTAGTACCGGCATTCGTCAGCCCCAGCATTTT. It translates to CASSTGIRQPQHF. The variable domain in full, completed from reference TRBV19 and TRBJ1-5, reads DGGITQSPKYLFRKEGQNVTLSCEQNLNHDAMYWYRQDPGQGLRLIYYSQIVNDFQKGDIAEGYSVSREKKESFPLTVTSAQKNPTAFYLCASSTGIRQPQHFGDGTRLSIL.

This clonotype was seen ten or more times. The chain is built from TRBV7-2 and TRBJ1-1; D uncertain. V gave up 1 base and J gave up 11 bases, with 11 bases separating them. The CDR3 extends over 12 amino acids. Germline values: CDR1 SGHTA, CDR2 FQGNSA. The CDR3 loop reads CASSLGGGRAFF. The CDR3 nucleotides read TGTGCCAGCAGCTTAGGGGGTGGGCGGGCTTTCTTT.

This clonotype is medium-sized within its sample. The V and J genes are TRBV6-6 and TRBJ1-4, with D unresolved. The CDR3 contains 16 residues. Germline values: CDR1 MNHNY, CDR2 SVGAGI (reference sequence). The V gene lost 4 bases and the J gene lost 0 bases, with 12 bases spanning the gap. The CDR3 region has the DNA TGTGCCAGCAGTTTTCCCCCCTTTGCAACTAATGAAAAACTGTTTTTT. This sequence encodes CASSFPPFATNEKLFF.

The genes are TRBV5-4 and TRBJ2-7; D is unresolved. V was pared by 0 bases and J by 2 bases, with 9 bases between. Germline assignment: CDR1 SGHNT and CDR2 YYREEE (reference sequence). CDR3 length: 14 amino acids. The CDR3 sequence is CASSLDPGAYEQYF. The CDR3 DNA sequence: TGTGCCAGCAGCTTGGATCCTGGGGCCTACGAGCAGTACTTC.

V and J are TRBV30 and TRBJ1-1; 7 bases fit TRBD1. Losses at the gene ends were 3 bases for V and 1 base for J; bases not matched to a gene: 8. Germline loops: CDR1 GTSNPN, CDR2 SVGIG (reference sequence). The CDR3 totals 15 residues. The CDR3 reads CAWRRRGPSNTEAFF. The CDR3 DNA is TGTGCCTGGAGGAGGAGGGGGCCATCGAACACTGAAGCTTTCTTT.

This clonotype occurred many times. The junction and the germline gene differ at one end; a read error may be behind it. The rearrangement links TRBV20-1 to TRBJ2-5; 11 nucleotides agree with TRBD2. The V gene's germline CDR1 is DFQATT and CDR2 SNEGSKA (reference sequence). The CDR3 spans 15 residues. CDR3 residues: CSARQDTRLAGPPVF. The CDR3, as DNA: TGCAGTGCTAGACAGGATACGAGACTAGCGGGACCCCCGGTCTTC.

This clonotype was seen at least ten times. The V gene is TRBV20-1, the J gene TRBJ2-1, with 8 nucleotides matching TRBD1. This CDR3 contains 14 residues. Trimming removed 0 bases from V and 7 bases from J; junction bases left unmatched: 5. Germline loops: CDR1 DFQATT, CDR2 SNEGSKA (reference sequence). The CDR3 is CSARDAQGANEQFF. The CDR3 nucleotides read TGCAGTGCTAGAGATGCCCAGGGGGCGAATGAGCAGTTCTTC.

This clonotype was recorded many times. CDR3 loop: CASSKAGALPYNEQFF. The CDR3 bases are TGTGCCAGCAGCAAAGCGGGAGCGTTACCGTACAATGAGCAGTTCTTC. The rearrangement joins TRBV21-1 to TRBJ2-1. TRBV21-1 is noted as a pseudogene. The CDR3 sequence is 16 residues long.

The chain employs TRBV28 and TRBJ2-3; 9 bases are shared with TRBD1. V lost 4 bases and J lost 5; bases outside the gene matches: 10. Germline V gene data show CDR1 as MDHEN and CDR2 as SYDVKM. The CDR3 has 16 residues. The CDR3, as DNA: TGTGCCAGCAGTTCAGGGACAGGGTCCGCGGGAGATACGCAGTATTTT. Translation gives CASSSGTGSAGDTQYF.

This clonotype was seen many times. V usage is TRBV7-2 and J usage is TRBJ2-7; D uncertain. The ends were cut back, 5 bases at V and 4 bases at J, with 18 bases in the middle. Germline CDR1 and CDR2: SGHTA and FQGNSA. CDR3 length: 15 amino acids. CDR3 sequence: CASSRGPALGYEQYF. The CDR3, as DNA: TGTGCCAGCAGCCGCGGCCCGGCGTTAGGGTACGAGCAGTACTTC. Complete variable domain (other parts from reference TRBV7-2 and TRBJ2-7): GAGVSQSPSNKVTEKGKDVELRCDPISGHTALYWYRQSLGQGLEFLIYFQGNSAPDKSGLPSDRFSAERTGGSVSTLTIQRTQQEDSAVYLCASSRGPALGYEQYFGPGTRLTVT.

In its sample, this clonotype was seen a few times. The chain combines TRBV29-1 with TRBJ2-3, with D tentatively TRBD1 or TRBD2 (5 bases each). CDR3 length: 13 residues. The V end lost 7 bases, the J end lost 4 bases, and 15 bases lay between the germline ends. CDR1 and CDR2 (germline): SQVTM, ANQGSEA. The CDR3 coding sequence is TGCAGCGCCCGTCCTCAGGGACCAGATACGCAGTATTTT. As protein: CSARPQGPDTQYF.

This clonotype is categorized as medium-sized. This sequence joins TRBV2 and TRBJ1-1, with D maybe TRBD1 (5 bases). Germline CDR1 reads SNHLY; CDR2 reads FYNNEI. Trimming took 7 bases from V and 2 from J, leaving 11 bases between them. The CDR3 runs to 13 residues. The CDR3 coding sequence is TGTGCCAGCATTTTCGACAGTAACACTGAAGCTTTCTTT. This translates into CASIFDSNTEAFF.

This clonotype has at least ten counts. The chain links TRBV5-1 to TRBJ2-1; 9 bases agree with TRBD1. The CDR3 length is 15 residues. Unmatched junction bases numbered 6, after V lost 4 bases and J lost 4 bases. The germline V gene encodes CDR1 SGHRS and CDR2 YFSETQ. This CDR3 reads CASSPRGTGYNEQFF. DNA of the CDR3: TGCGCCAGCAGCCCGCGGGGGACAGGGTACAATGAGCAGTTCTTC.

This clonotype was detected many times. The chain carries TRBV12-3 or TRBV12-4 and TRBJ2-3; 7 positions agree with TRBD1. Unmatched junction bases numbered 8, after V lost 5 bases and J lost 0 bases. The length of the CDR3 is 16 residues. CDR3: CASSPQGQRSTDTQYF. The CDR3 coding sequence is TGTGCCAGCAGTCCTCAGGGACAGAGAAGCACAGATACGCAGTATTTT.

This clonotype appeared once. This may stem from a read error, because a much larger clone lies one nucleotide away. This sequence joins TRBV7-2 and TRBJ2-3; D remains ambiguous. The CDR3 sequence is 12 residues long. CDR1 is SGHTA, CDR2 FQGNSA, per germline. Here the CDR3 DNA reads TGTGCCAGCAGCATACTCTCAGATATGCAGTATTTT. It encodes CASSILSDMQYF. Complete variable domain (other parts from reference TRBV7-2 and TRBJ2-3): GAGVSQSPSNKVTEKGKDVELRCDPISGHTALYWYRQSLGQGLEFLIYFQGNSAPDKSGLPSDRFSAERTGGSVSTLTIQRTQQEDSAVYLCASSILSDMQYFGPGTRLTVL.

This clonotype was observed many times. J is TRBJ2-5 and V is TRBV6-5; 13 bases fit TRBD2. The V gene end was trimmed by 6 bases and the J gene end by 5 bases; junction bases not matched to a gene: 9. The CDR3 runs to 16 residues. Germline CDR1 is MNHEY and CDR2 is SVGAGI. The CDR3 DNA reads as TGTGCCAGCAGCCGGACTAGCGGGAGCGGTAGCGAGACCCAGTACTTC. Translation gives CASSRTSGSGSETQYF.

The chain recombines TRBV5-6 with TRBJ2-7; TRBD2 is a possible D gene (5 bases). The CDR3 is 15 amino acids. The ends were cut back, 4 bases at V and 2 bases at J, with 16 bases in the middle. Germline-derived CDR1 and CDR2 are SGHDT and YYEEEE. CDR3 sequence (DNA): TGTGCCAGCAGCCGTGCAAGCGGACCCACCTACGAGCAGTACTTC. Its protein is CASSRASGPTYEQYF.

This clonotype is medium-sized (0.01 to 0.1%). This chain connects TRBV7-8 to TRBJ1-5; D is ambiguous. CDR1 and CDR2 from the germline V gene are SGHVS and FQNEAQ. V lost 7 bases and J lost 0, with 16 bases in between. This CDR3 is built from 16 residues. The CDR3 sequence: CASTRVVVNSNQPQHF. CDR3 nucleotide sequence: TGTGCCAGCACCCGAGTGGTGGTTAATAGCAATCAGCCCCAGCATTTT.

Only a few counts were recorded for this clonotype. The gene calls are TRBV28 and TRBJ2-7, with D perhaps TRBD2 (6 bases). In germline, CDR1 is MDHEN, CDR2 SYDVKM. Trimming left V 7 bases short and J 4 bases short, with 11 bases between. The CDR3 consists of 12 residues. The CDR3 spells CASTDGGYEQYF. The CDR3 DNA is TGTGCCAGCACCGATGGGGGGTACGAGCAGTACTTC.